The clone carrying this T cell receptor beta chain has just one count. This specimen belongs to a study of blood T cell repertoires in COVID-19. Study-level background: PBMCs, B-cell-depleted T cells, or T cells provided the cDNA or gDNA that made up the material.

The CDR3 covers 14 residues. Trimming took 5 bases from V and 2 from J; bases not matched to a gene: 6. Per the germline V gene, CDR1 is SGHRS and CDR2 is YFSETQ. In the study's own analysis: Estimates of nucleated cell counts were drawn from the amplification of reference gene primers. Produced via immunoSEQ multiplex PCR; TCRdb's table is partial and in-frame only. V and J calls plus clone size are reproduced from that table; the DNA served to infer D and trimming. The sample has over 300,000 clones, roughly 90% seen once. The chain uses TRBV5-1 and TRBJ2-7; 8 nucleotides agree with TRBD1. The sequenced sample consisted of peripheral blood. The sequence was collected from a man aged 18 to 29 with active or convalescent COVID-19. The CDR3 protein is CASRLGQDTYEQYF. The DNA for the CDR3 is TGCGCCAGCAGACTGGGACAGGACACCTACGAGCAGTACTTC.